This T cell receptor (beta chain) is drawn from a study of identical twins. Study-level findings and limits: Among beta out-of-frame sequences, excess sharing between twins appeared weaker. A lower insertion count was a feature of abundant cord blood beta clonotypes, with no such feature in memory repertoires. Excess low generation probability was seen in twin-shared out-of-frame alpha sequences.

The germline V gene has CDR1 SEHNR and CDR2 FQNEAQ (reference sequence). The CDR3 has 15 residues. V shed 7 bases and J 1 base; nucleotides not matched to a gene: 7. This clonotype showed up many times. Its target is unknown. Template switching (which added a universal primer site) was used, and cDNA carried unique molecular identifiers. TCRdb reprocessed the 5' RACE reads with MiXCR, giving one entry per CDR3 protein. This table has about 100,000 distinct CDR3 sequences, about 6% appearing once. This sequence originates from a woman between 45 and 65 years old in good health. V is TRBV7-9 and J is TRBJ1-1; 9 nucleotides align to TRBD1. The sample consisted of memory T cells sorted from blood. The CDR3 region is CASTGGQGKNTEAFF. The CDR3 DNA sequence: TGTGCCAGCACCGGGGGACAGGGAAAGAACACTGAAGCTTTCTTT.